This passage covers 3 T cell receptor beta chains from one sample sequenced in a study of blood T cell repertoires in COVID-19. Produced via immunoSEQ multiplex PCR; TCRdb's table is partial and in-frame only. The data contain around 260,000 clones, around 87% of them singletons. Input material: peripheral blood. Source of these receptors: a woman aged 55-70 years with COVID-19, enrolled during active disease.

In its sample, this clone was seen once. The chain is built from TRBV11-2 and TRBJ2-3, with TRBD2 identical over 7 bases. The CDR3 sequence is 15 residues long. Germline V gene data show CDR1 as SGHAT and CDR2 as FQNNGV. Losses at the gene ends were 5 bases for V and 2 bases for J; bases not matched to a gene: 7. CDR3 region: CASSRGLGYTDTQYF. CDR3 nucleotide sequence: TGTGCCAGCAGCCGAGGACTAGGTTACACAGATACGCAGTATTTT.

V and J are TRBV9 and TRBJ1-5, with D possibly TRBD1 on 6 matching bases. There are 15 residues in the CDR3. CDR1 and CDR2 from the germline V gene are SGDLS and YYNGEE. V was cut by 3 bases and J by 5 bases, with 15 bases left in between. The CDR3, as DNA: TGTGCCAGCAGCGGCGGTGGGGGCAGCTATCAGCCCCAGCATTTT. Translation: CASSGGGGSYQPQHF. The full variable domain, rest sourced from reference TRBV9 and TRBJ1-5, is DSGVTQTPKHLITATGQRVTLRCSPRSGDLSVYWYQQSLDQGLQFLIQYYNGEERAKGNILERFSAQQFPDLHSELNLSSLELGDSALYFCASSGGGGSYQPQHFGDGTRLSIL.

The chain uses TRBV15 and TRBJ1-1, with 7 bases matching TRBD1. Germline V gives CDR1 LNHNV, CDR2 YYDKDF (reference sequence). V dropped 1 base and J dropped 4; count of bases not matched to a gene: 18. The CDR3 covers 19 residues. The CDR3 loop reads CATSRGDVRPGGYGTEAFF. The CDR3 DNA reads as TGTGCCACCAGCAGAGGGGACGTGAGGCCAGGGGGTTACGGCACTGAAGCTTTCTTT.